In its sample, the clone carrying this TCR beta chain was seen a few times. Using a J-beta primer mix together with a sample-barcoded 5' primer, a second PCR was run for roughly 6 to 12 cycles. TCRdb independently ran MiXCR on the 5' RACE reads; one entry per CDR3 protein. The sample lists around 1,900,000 distinct CDR3 sequences, around 42% occurring once. This sample was taken from a study of blood T cells in healthy people across ages. The CDR3 length is 11 residues. V was pared by 4 bases and J by 8 bases, with 6 bases between. Germline lookup yields CDR1 MGHDK and CDR2 SYGVNS. The clonotype originates from a human donor in good health. V usage is TRBV25-1 and J usage is TRBJ2-1; D possibly corresponds to TRBD2 (6 bases). Sequenced material: blood. The CDR3 here is CASSAGDEQFF. The CDR3 DNA is TGTGCCAGCAGTGCGGGGGATGAGCAGTTCTTC.